The entry below gives a single T cell receptor (beta chain) sequence along with its context. Other DNA sequences within the sample encode an identical CDR3. These data come from a study of T cell changes during pregnancy in multiple sclerosis. Trimming stripped 4 bases from V and 0 bases from J, with 12 bases between. CDR1 is MNHNY, CDR2 SVGAGI, per germline (reference sequence). This CDR3 is built from 16 residues. The method was immunoSEQ multiplex PCR; TCRdb's version includes in-frame clones alone and lacks a portion of them. The table lists some 83,000 clones, 91% of them singletons. Sequences were derived from PBMCs, sampled in the first trimester of pregnancy. This receptor was identified in a female donor in good health, serving as a control in a pregnancy study. Some clones in this sample may be carry-over from other donors' samples. The V gene is TRBV6-6, the J gene TRBJ1-4, with D uncertain. The CDR3 DNA reads TGTGCCAGCAGTTCGACGGGTGAGACAACTAATGAAAAACTGTTTTTT. This sequence encodes CASSSTGETTNEKLFF.